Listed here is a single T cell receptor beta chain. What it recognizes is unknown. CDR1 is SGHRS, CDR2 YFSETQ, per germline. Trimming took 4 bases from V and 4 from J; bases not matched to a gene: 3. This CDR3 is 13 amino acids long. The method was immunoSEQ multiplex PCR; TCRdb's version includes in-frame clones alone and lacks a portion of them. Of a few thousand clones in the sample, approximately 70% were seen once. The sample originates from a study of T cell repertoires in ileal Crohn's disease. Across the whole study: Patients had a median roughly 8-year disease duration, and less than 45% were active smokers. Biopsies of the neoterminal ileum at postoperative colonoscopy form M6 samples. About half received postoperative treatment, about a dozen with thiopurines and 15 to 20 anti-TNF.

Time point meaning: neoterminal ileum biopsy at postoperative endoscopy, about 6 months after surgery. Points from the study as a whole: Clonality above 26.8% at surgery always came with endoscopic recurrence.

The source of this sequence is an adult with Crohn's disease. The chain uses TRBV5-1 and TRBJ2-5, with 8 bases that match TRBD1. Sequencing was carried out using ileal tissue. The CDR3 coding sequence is TGCGCCAGCAGCGCGGGACAGGTAGAGACCCAGTACTTC. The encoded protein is CASSAGQVETQYF.